This entry concerns a single TCR beta chain. This clonotype was found a few times. Its specific antigen is unknown. Base quality data are lacking; no much larger clone is found one base away. This specimen comes from a study of post-analysis software for immune sequencing data (dated by TCRdb to between 2014 and 2016). Study-wide context: The recorded disease courses included relapsing-remitting, secondary progressive and progressive-relapsing multiple sclerosis, and some patients had no subtype annotation. The patient repertoires were compared against approximately ten previously published healthy control repertoires obtained from donors aged about 6 to 27 years. A subset of samples was prepared in parallel using single-end sample barcoding, then pooled and co-amplified after Illumina adapter ligation.

Results and caveats for the whole study, not just this receptor: Significantly lower normalized Chao1 diversity was found in multiple sclerosis patients than in controls, suggesting substantial peripheral T-cell clonal expansion. The multiple sclerosis patient group was slightly younger than the control group. Direct clustering with F measure revealed strong co-clustering of samples prepared in the same batch, which led to a batch-effect correction. Significantly higher frequencies in patients than in controls were found for roughly 5 TRBV segments, including TRBV5-6, TRBV5-1 and TRBV20-1.

Receptor amplification or capture employed PCR. Data came from an Illumina HiSeq 2500. To reduce PCR and sequencing biases, unique molecular identifiers were incorporated into the TCR beta cDNA libraries. Every 1 to 10 million input T cells yielded roughly 500,000 cDNA molecules, meaning each molecule approximated one T cell. The patient libraries were prepared and sequenced using the same protocol as the earlier healthy control dataset. Within a given batch, samples were prepared together, multiplexed and sequenced on the same HiSeq lane. The paper's data handling went like this. Raw barcoded reads were processed with MIGEC, discarding single-read molecular identifier groups before consensus assembly and CDR3 extraction. VDJtools was used for post-analysis of the clonotype tables, with diversity normalized by down-sampling every dataset to the smallest sample size. In repertoire overlap clustering, CDR3 amino acid sequences, but not nucleotide sequences, were matched to correct batch-related cross-sample contamination. Clones were called with MiXCR by TCRdb after fastp trimmed the public reads at Q25, and only in-frame beta chains were retained. Rows with one shared CDR3 protein collapse into an entry with the most common genes and DNA. The V and J calls were determined by TCRdb, not by the authors. A total of over 300,000 distinct CDR3 sequences appear in this sample, roughly 38% of them only once. The leading ten clones occupy around 15% of the sample.

TCR beta repertoires were profiled from peripheral blood of 13 young patients with multiple sclerosis to demonstrate the VDJtools post-analysis software. The patients with multiple sclerosis were children and adolescents between roughly 6 and 17 years of age. The CDR3 sequence holds 14 residues, the cysteine and phenylalanine included. Kept here is only the CDR3 DNA, which spans 42 bases and is read in frame from base 1. Sequences MDHEN (CDR1) and SYDVKM (CDR2) are obtained from the germline V gene. The V and J ends are trimmed by 8 bases and 1 base, leaving 14 bases between them. The specimen was blood. The chain links TRBV28 with TRBJ1-2, with the D gene too uncertain to name. The receptor was derived from a girl under 18 with multiple sclerosis. Here is the DNA: TGTGCCAGCGCGGGCGGCAGCCTTAACTATGGCTACACCTTC. Its product reads: CASAGGSLNYGYTF.